This T cell receptor (beta chain) came from a study of molecular identifiers for immune sequencing clone quantification. Trimming stripped 0 bases from V and 2 bases from J, with 13 bases between. The CDR3 is 16 residues long. The germline V gene encodes CDR1 SGHNT and CDR2 YYREEE (reference sequence). This clonotype was observed at least ten times. TCRdb redid the calling of the PCR reads with MiXCR, one entry per CDR3 protein. In the table there are about 510,000 distinct CDR3 sequences, around 23% of which are singletons. The genes are TRBV5-4 and TRBJ2-3; weak D call: TRBD1 (6 bases). The receptor's source is a human donor in good health. Some libraries in this study had Jurkat cell RNA spiked in. Sequenced: naive CD8+ T cells from blood, with Jurkat cell RNA spiked in. As for subset: FACS-sorted CD8+CD4-CCR7+CD45RA+ naive T cells. The CDR3, as DNA: TGTGCCAGCAGCTTGGGGACAGCGAGAAACACAGATACGCAGTATTTT. It is translated as CASSLGTARNTDTQYF.